This passage covers 30 T cell receptor beta chains from one sample sequenced in a study of shared clonotypes between healthy human individuals. Generated by immunoSEQ multiplex PCR, the TCRdb table keeps only in-frame clones and is missing some. Found here are 2 million to 2.5 million clones, 80% to 95% of them singletons; the top ten hold around 0.35%. Sequencing used naive CD4+ T cells from PBMCs. Subset specified: CD45RA+ positively selected. The receptor source for this set is a man aged 18-30 years in good health. Some clones in this sample may be carry-over from other donors' samples.

The chain carries TRBV6-1 and TRBJ1-5; the D is unclear. The V gene lost 6 bases and the J gene lost 2 bases, with 8 bases spanning the gap. The germline gives CDR1 MNHNS, CDR2 SASEGT. The CDR3 consists of 13 residues. CDR3 sequence (DNA): TGTGCCAGCAGGCGGAGAGGCAATCAGCCCCAGCATTTT. Protein: CASRRRGNQPQHF.

The chain uses TRBV2 and TRBJ2-5; perhaps TRBD1 as D (5 bases). The CDR3 is 15 residues long. CDR1 is SNHLY, CDR2 FYNNEI, per germline. Trimming removed 4 bases at V and 0 bases at J, with 12 bases between. The CDR3 region is CASSGSGKYQETQYF. CDR3 nucleotide sequence: TGTGCCAGCAGTGGTTCAGGGAAGTACCAAGAGACCCAGTACTTC.

The chain couples TRBV4-1 to TRBJ2-3; no definite D call. The CDR3 sequence is 15 residues long. Looked up from germline, CDR1 is MGHRA and CDR2 is YSYEKL. Trimming shortened V by 4 bases and J by 4 bases, and 15 bases separated the two germline ends. The CDR3 coding sequence is TGCGCCAGCAGCCGACCGGCGCTTACGTCAGATACGCAGTATTTT. The encoded protein is CASSRPALTSDTQYF.

This chain links TRBV2 with TRBJ2-5, with a possible D match to TRBD2 (6 bases). Trimming left V 7 bases short and J 3 bases short, with 15 bases between. Germline V gene data show CDR1 as SNHLY and CDR2 as FYNNEI. CDR3 length: 14 amino acids. As DNA, the CDR3 is TGTGCCAGCAATCAGGGCGGGATAAAAGAGACCCAGTACTTC. It translates to CASNQGGIKETQYF.

The gene calls are TRBV7-8 and TRBJ2-1; D is undetermined. V lost 6 bases and J lost 9, with 15 bases in between. Germline V gene sequence: CDR1 SGHVS, CDR2 FQNEAQ. The CDR3 extends over 13 amino acids. The CDR3 DNA reads as TGTGCCAGCAGTCAACGACTTGCTTTTGAGCAGTTCTTC. This encodes CASSQRLAFEQFF.

The J gene is TRBJ1-4, the V gene TRBV28; D is ambiguous. Germline V CDR1 and CDR2: MDHEN, SYDVKM. The V and J ends lost 8 bases and 2 bases respectively, with 6 bases between them. The length of the CDR3 is 12 residues. In nucleotides, the CDR3 is TGTGCCAGCCTGACGACTAATGAAAAACTGTTTTTT. Its protein is CASLTTNEKLFF.

The chain uses TRBV9 and TRBJ1-1; D call uncertain. Per the germline V gene, CDR1 is SGDLS and CDR2 is YYNGEE. Between the trimmed V and J ends, which lost 0 bases and 2 bases, there was a span of 8 bases. This CDR3 has 14 amino acids. This CDR3 reads CASSVDPSNTEAFF. The CDR3 region has the DNA TGTGCCAGCAGCGTAGACCCCAGCAACACTGAAGCTTTCTTT.

V gene TRBV9 combines with J gene TRBJ1-1; D uncertain. V was shortened by 4 bases and J by 0 bases, with 13 bases between the two germline ends. This CDR3 spans 15 amino acids. Per germline, CDR1 SGDLS and CDR2 YYNGEE. Written as DNA, the CDR3 is TGTGCCAGCAGCTCCCCCAGAGGGATGAACACTGAAGCTTTCTTT. Translating it yields CASSSPRGMNTEAFF.

Here the CDR3 DNA reads TGCAGCGTTGAAGTCGGTGGGGGCGGCTACTATGGCTACACCTTC. Translation gives CSVEVGGGGYYGYTF. The chain recombines TRBV29-1 with TRBJ1-2; D perhaps matches TRBD1 (6 bases). The length of the CDR3 is 15 residues. Looked up from germline, CDR1 is SQVTM and CDR2 is ANQGSEA. The V and J ends lost 1 base and 3 bases respectively, with 15 bases between them.

The V and J genes are TRBV11-3 and TRBJ2-2; 7 bases line up with TRBD2. V lost 4 bases and J lost 1; bases outside the gene matches: 6. This CDR3 contains 16 residues. CDR1 is SGHNT and CDR2 is YENEEA in the germline V gene. The CDR3 loop reads CASSSLAEENTGELFF. CDR3 coding DNA: TGTGCCAGCAGCTCTCTAGCGGAAGAGAACACCGGGGAGCTGTTTTTT.

A remark on this clone: Other DNA sequences in this specimen translate into the identical CDR3. The rearrangement links TRBV5-4 to TRBJ1-3, with unresolved D. The CDR3 runs to 14 residues. V dropped 0 bases and J dropped 3 bases, with 7 bases sitting between them. Germline V gene lookup returns CDR1 SGHNT and CDR2 YYREEE (reference sequence). The CDR3 loop reads CASSLAAGGNTIYF. The DNA of the CDR3 is TGTGCCAGCAGCTTGGCGGCAGGTGGAAACACCATATATTTT.

The rearrangement links TRBV28 to TRBJ1-2; the D gene is possibly TRBD1 (5 bases). Germline values: CDR1 MDHEN, CDR2 SYDVKM. V was pared by 4 bases and J by 3 bases, with 18 bases between. This CDR3 region has 16 residues. The CDR3 reads CASSSTARDSHYGYTF. The CDR3 DNA reads as TGTGCCAGCAGTTCGACCGCCCGGGACTCCCACTATGGCTACACCTTC.

In its sample, this clone was seen a few times. This sequence joins TRBV6-5 and TRBJ1-1; D gene unclear. CDR1 and CDR2 (germline): MNHEY, SVGAGI. V was shortened by 5 bases and J by 4 bases, with 11 bases between the two germline ends. The length of the CDR3 is 13 residues. CDR3 region: CASSGRPSTEAFF. The CDR3 DNA reads as TGTGCCAGCAGTGGGCGGCCGAGCACTGAAGCTTTCTTT.

CDR3 bases: TGTGCCAGCGGGTTTCTAGGGACAGGCAGGCCAGGGGAGCAGTACTTC. Encoded protein: CASGFLGTGRPGEQYF. This chain connects TRBV27 to TRBJ2-7; 8 nucleotides align to TRBD1. This CDR3 contains 16 residues. Germline V CDR1 and CDR2: MNHEY, SMNVEV (reference sequence). V dropped 8 bases and J dropped 7; count of bases not matched to a gene: 19.

The CDR3 reads CASTLFPPDQPQHF. CDR3 coding DNA: TGTGCCAGCACTTTGTTTCCTCCCGATCAGCCCCAGCATTTT. The gene calls are TRBV2 and TRBJ1-5; D unresolved. In germline, CDR1 is SNHLY, CDR2 FYNNEI. The V end lost 7 bases, the J end lost 5 bases, and 15 bases lay between the germline ends. The CDR3 runs to 14 residues.

The chain combines TRBV5-1 with TRBJ1-1, with D possibly TRBD1 on 5 matching bases. Germline CDR1 SGHRS, CDR2 YFSETQ. The CDR3 length is 16 residues. V was shortened by 3 bases and J by 1 base, with 16 bases between the two germline ends. As DNA, the CDR3 is TGCGCCAGCAGCTCAGAAACGGGACGGTCGAACACTGAAGCTTTCTTT. Its protein product is CASSSETGRSNTEAFF.

The genes are TRBV28 and TRBJ1-1, with D unclear. CDR1 and CDR2 (germline): MDHEN, SYDVKM. Trimming left V 2 bases short and J 4 bases short, with 14 bases between. The CDR3 sequence is 15 residues long. The CDR3 spells CASSLAGRWSTEAFF. CDR3 DNA sequence: TGTGCCAGCAGTTTAGCGGGCAGGTGGAGCACTGAAGCTTTCTTT.

The chain is built from TRBV18 and TRBJ2-1; a weak D match, TRBD2 (6 bases). The CDR3 runs 14 residues. CDR1 is KGHSH and CDR2 is LQKENI in the germline V gene. V was pared by 1 base and J by 6 bases, with 10 bases between. The CDR3 loop reads CASSPLGRGNEQFF. The CDR3 nucleotides read TGTGCCAGCTCACCACTAGGGCGGGGCAATGAGCAGTTCTTC.

This clone was observed once. The chain is built from TRBV5-6 and TRBJ1-4; 10 bases fit TRBD1. Losses at the gene ends were 3 bases for V and 5 bases for J; bases not matched to a gene: 4. CDR3 size: 15 residues. Germline-derived CDR1 and CDR2 are SGHDT and YYEEEE. The CDR3 is CASSSPGQGNEKLFF. CDR3 DNA sequence: TGTGCCAGCAGCTCCCCGGGACAGGGGAATGAAAAACTGTTTTTT. Together with reference TRBV5-6 and TRBJ1-4, the CDR3 gives the full variable domain: DAGVTQSPTHLIKTRGQQVTLRCSPKSGHDTVSWYQQALGQGPQFIFQYYEEEERQRGNFPDRFSGHQFPNYSSELNVNALLLGDSALYLCASSSPGQGNEKLFFGSGTQLSVL.

This chain connects TRBV5-1 to TRBJ2-1; TRBD1 might be the D (6 bases). The CDR3 extends over 19 amino acids. The germline V gene has CDR1 SGHRS and CDR2 YFSETQ. The V end lost 0 bases, the J end lost 4 bases, and 23 bases lay between the germline ends. CDR3 sequence (DNA): TGCGCCAGCAGCTTGGTGGCAGGCCAGGGGCAGGGTCCTTACAATGAGCAGTTCTTC. Translation gives CASSLVAGQGQGPYNEQFF.

This clone occurred once. V and J are TRBV25-1 and TRBJ1-1; no clear D gene. V was cut by 4 bases and J by 4 bases, with 16 bases left in between. The CDR3 is 15 residues long. Germline V gene data show CDR1 as MGHDK and CDR2 as SYGVNS. The DNA for the CDR3 is TGTGCCAGCAGTGCAAATCCCGGGGTAGGCACTGAAGCTTTCTTT. It is translated as CASSANPGVGTEAFF.

This clone has only one observation. V is TRBV28 and J is TRBJ1-3, with D tentatively TRBD1 (6 bases). This CDR3 has 14 residues. The V gene's germline CDR1 is MDHEN and CDR2 SYDVKM. The V end was cut by 4 bases, the J end by 2 bases, with 9 bases between. The CDR3 sequence is CASSYSGAGNTIYF. The CDR3 DNA reads TGTGCCAGCAGTTACTCAGGGGCTGGAAACACCATATATTTT.

CDR3 DNA sequence: TGTGCCAGCAGCTCCACAGGAGGGGGCGAAAAACTGTTTTTT. Its protein product is CASSSTGGGEKLFF. V gene TRBV5-4 combines with J gene TRBJ1-4; 7 bases match TRBD1. J lost 8 bases, V lost 3 bases, and 7 bases had no gene match. This CDR3 has 14 amino acids. From germline, CDR1 is SGHNT and CDR2 YYREEE (reference sequence). Full variable domain (remainder filled in from reference TRBV5-4 and TRBJ1-4): ETGVTQSPTHLIKTRGQQVTLRCSSQSGHNTVSWYQQALGQGPQFIFQYYREEENGRGNFPPRFSGLQFPNYSSELNVNALELDDSALYLCASSSTGGGEKLFFGSGTQLSVL.

This sequence joins TRBV4-2 and TRBJ2-1; D not resolved. This CDR3 has 15 amino acids. Germline CDR1 reads LGHNA; CDR2 reads YNFKEQ. Between the trimmed V and J ends, which lost 3 bases and 10 bases, there was a span of 19 bases. CDR3 in amino acids: CASSQGFTYAVEQFF. The CDR3 DNA sequence: TGTGCCAGCAGCCAGGGCTTTACCTATGCTGTCGAGCAGTTCTTC.

The chain has TRBV7-3 and TRBJ2-7; TRBD2 might be the D (5 bases). V lost 5 bases and J lost 4, with 18 bases in between. This CDR3 comprises 15 residues. Germline CDR1 SGHTA, CDR2 FQGTGA. The CDR3 region is CASSPSGGLGYEQYF. In DNA, the CDR3 is TGTGCCAGCAGCCCCAGCGGCGGCCTGGGGTACGAGCAGTACTTC.

The V call is TRBV7-6, the J call TRBJ1-2, with no clear D. CDR1 is SGHVS and CDR2 is FNYEAQ in the germline V gene. The V and J ends lost 1 base and 0 bases respectively, with 12 bases between them. This CDR3 is built from 16 residues. The CDR3: CASSLEKDRANYGYTF. As DNA, the CDR3 is TGTGCCAGCAGCTTAGAAAAGGACCGAGCTAACTATGGCTACACCTTC.

This sequence joins TRBV18 and TRBJ1-4, with 9 bases matching TRBD1. The V gene's germline CDR1 is KGHSH and CDR2 LQKENI. J was trimmed by 7 bases and V by 3 bases; bases with no gene match: 9. The length of the CDR3 is 16 residues. Here the CDR3 reads CASSPANRGPGEKLFF. CDR3 nucleotides: TGTGCCAGCTCACCGGCCAACAGGGGGCCGGGTGAAAAACTGTTTTTT. The full variable domain, its missing parts supplied by reference TRBV18 and TRBJ1-4, is NAGVMQNPRHLVRRRGQEARLRCSPMKGHSHVYWYRQLPEEGLKFMVYLQKENIIDESGMPKERFSAEFPKEGPSILRIQQVVRGDSAAYFCASSPANRGPGEKLFFGSGTQLSVL.

This chain links TRBV6-5 with TRBJ2-2; D perhaps matches TRBD1 (6 bases). The CDR3 runs to 14 residues. Germline-derived CDR1 and CDR2 are MNHEY and SVGAGI. The V end was cut by 4 bases, the J end by 4 bases, with 10 bases between. CDR3 nucleotides: TGTGCCAGCAGTTTAAACAGGGCCACCGGGGAGCTGTTTTTT. Translating gives CASSLNRATGELFF.

The chain recombines TRBV14 with TRBJ2-7, with D possibly TRBD2 on 5 matching bases. Trimming pared 4 bases from V and 9 bases from J, leaving 22 bases between. Germline CDR1 SGHDN, CDR2 FVKESK. There are 15 residues in the CDR3. This chain's CDR3 is CASSPYPTGIRGQYF. In DNA form, the CDR3 reads TGTGCCAGCAGCCCTTACCCGACGGGGATACGAGGGCAGTACTTC.

The chain employs TRBV6-1 and TRBJ1-5, with TRBD1 matching 8 bases. The CDR3 sequence is 14 residues long. Germline V gene lookup returns CDR1 MNHNS and CDR2 SASEGT. V lost 4 bases and J lost 6; bases outside the gene matches: 5. The chain's CDR3 is CASSGTGSSQPQHF. The CDR3 coding sequence is TGTGCCAGCAGTGGGACAGGGTCTAGTCAGCCCCAGCATTTT.